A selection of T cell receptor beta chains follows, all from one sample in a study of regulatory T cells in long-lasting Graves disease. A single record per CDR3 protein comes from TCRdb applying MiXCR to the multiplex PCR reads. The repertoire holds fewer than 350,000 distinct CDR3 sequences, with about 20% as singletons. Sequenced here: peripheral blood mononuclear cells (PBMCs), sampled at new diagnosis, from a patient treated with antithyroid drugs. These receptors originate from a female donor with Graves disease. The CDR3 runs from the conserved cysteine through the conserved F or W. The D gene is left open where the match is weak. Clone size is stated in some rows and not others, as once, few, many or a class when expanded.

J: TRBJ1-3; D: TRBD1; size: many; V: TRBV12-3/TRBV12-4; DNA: TGTGCCAGCAGTGGGGACAGGGACTTGGAAGGAAACACCATATATTTT; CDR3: CASSGDRDLEGNTIYF
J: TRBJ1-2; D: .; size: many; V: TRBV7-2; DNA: TGTGCCAGCAGCTCTGGGAGGGCCTCCTGGGGCTACACCTTC; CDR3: CASSSGRASWGYTF
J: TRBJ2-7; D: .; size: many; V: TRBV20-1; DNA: TGCAGTGCTTGGTCCAAGGACTTCGCTACCTACGAGCAGTACTTC; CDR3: CSAWSKDFATYEQYF
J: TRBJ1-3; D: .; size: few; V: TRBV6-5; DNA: TGTGCCAGCAGTTACTCTTCAGGGCCCTCTGGAAACACCATATATTTT; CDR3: CASSYSSGPSGNTIYF
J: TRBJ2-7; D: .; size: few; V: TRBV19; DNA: TGTGCCAGTAGCCGGGGCAAGAACTACGAGCAGTACTTC; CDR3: CASSRGKNYEQYF
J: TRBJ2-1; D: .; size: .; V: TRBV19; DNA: TGTGCCAGTAGTTGGGACCCCGAGAATGAGCAGTTCTTC; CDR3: CASSWDPENEQFF
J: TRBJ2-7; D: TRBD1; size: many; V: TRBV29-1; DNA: TGCAGCGTCGGACAGGGAAATGACTACGAGCAGTACTTC; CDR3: CSVGQGNDYEQYF
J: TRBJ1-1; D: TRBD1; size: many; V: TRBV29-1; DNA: TGCAGCGTTATGACAGGGGAAGCTTTCTTT; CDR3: CSVMTGEAFF
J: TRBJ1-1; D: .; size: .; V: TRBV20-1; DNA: TGCAGTGCTAGTCCAAGGGACTCGAACACTGAAGCTTTCTTT; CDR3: CSASPRDSNTEAFF
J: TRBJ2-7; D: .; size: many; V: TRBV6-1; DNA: TGTGCCAGCAGTCAGGGACCAGAGCAGTACTTC; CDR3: CASSQGPEQYF
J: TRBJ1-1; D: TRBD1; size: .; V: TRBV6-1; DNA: TGTGCCAGCAGCTTCGGCGACAGGGGGAACACTGAAGCTTTCTTT; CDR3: CASSFGDRGNTEAFF
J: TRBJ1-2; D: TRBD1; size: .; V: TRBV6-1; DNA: TGTGCCAGCAGAGTGGGACAGGGGAACTGTGGCTACACCTTC; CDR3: CASRVGQGNCGYTF
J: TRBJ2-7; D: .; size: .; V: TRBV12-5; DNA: TGTGCTAGTGGTTTGGTTCCGGGGGCATACGAGCAGTACTTC; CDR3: CASGLVPGAYEQYF
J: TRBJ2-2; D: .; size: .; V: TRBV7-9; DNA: TGTGCCAGCAGCTTGACAGATGGGGCCGGGGAGCTGTTTTTT; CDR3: CASSLTDGAGELFF
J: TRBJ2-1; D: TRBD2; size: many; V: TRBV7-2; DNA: TGTGCCAGCAGTCCCTATCGGGAGGTCGTACAGTTCTTC; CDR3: CASSPYREVVQFF
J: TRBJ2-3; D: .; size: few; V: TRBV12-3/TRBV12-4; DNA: TGTGCCAGCAGTTTTGCCGGGGCTCCTAGCACAGATACGCAGTATTTT; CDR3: CASSFAGAPSTDTQYF
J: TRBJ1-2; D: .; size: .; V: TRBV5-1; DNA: TGCGCCAGCAGCTTGGGTCTCGCCGGAGGAGGCTACACCTTC; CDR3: CASSLGLAGGGYTF
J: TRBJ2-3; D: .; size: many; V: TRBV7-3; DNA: TGTGCCAGCAGCCCCGGCAGGGCGTTGAGCACAGATACGCAGTATTTT; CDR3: CASSPGRALSTDTQYF
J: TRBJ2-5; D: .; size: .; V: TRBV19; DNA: TGTGCCAGTAGTATAGGCACGACCCAGTACTTC; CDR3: CASSIGTTQYF
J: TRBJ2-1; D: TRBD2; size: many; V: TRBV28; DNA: TGTGCCAGCAGTTGGTTAGCGGGAGGAGACAATGAGCAGTTCTTC; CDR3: CASSWLAGGDNEQFF
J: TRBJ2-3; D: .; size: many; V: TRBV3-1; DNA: TGTGCCAGCAGTAAAAACGTCAGGGATACGCAGTATTTT; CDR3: CASSKNVRDTQYF
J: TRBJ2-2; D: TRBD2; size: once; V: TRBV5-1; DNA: TGCGCCAGCAGGCAGACTAGCGGGACGAACACCGGGGAGCTGTTTTTT; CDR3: CASRQTSGTNTGELFF
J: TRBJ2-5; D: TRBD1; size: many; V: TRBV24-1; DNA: TGTGCCACCAGTGACAGTAGACAGGGGCTGGAGACCCAGTACTTC; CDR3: CATSDSRQGLETQYF
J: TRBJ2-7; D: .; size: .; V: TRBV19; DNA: TGTGCCAGTAGTATTTCCGGGGTTGCATACGAGCAGTACTTC; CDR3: CASSISGVAYEQYF
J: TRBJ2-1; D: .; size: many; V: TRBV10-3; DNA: TGTGCCATCAGTGATGACGCCAGGGCGTCCTACAATGAGCAGTTCTTC; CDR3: CAISDDARASYNEQFF
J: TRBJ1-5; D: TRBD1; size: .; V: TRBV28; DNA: TGTGCCAGCAGTTTATTGGCTGGACAGGAGACGAATCATCAGCCCCAGCATTTT; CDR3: CASSLLAGQETNHQPQHF
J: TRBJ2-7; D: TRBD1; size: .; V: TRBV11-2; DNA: TGTGCCAGCAGCGACCTGTGGACAGGGGGCTACGAGCAGTACTTC; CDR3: CASSDLWTGGYEQYF
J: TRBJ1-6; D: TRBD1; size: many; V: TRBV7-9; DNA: TGTGCCAGCAGCTCCGTAACCGGGACAGGGGGCCCTAGGGATTCACCCCTCCACTTT; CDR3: CASSSVTGTGGPRDSPLHF
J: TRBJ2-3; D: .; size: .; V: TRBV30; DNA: TGTGCCTGGAGTGTTGGGGGGCCAGATACGCAGTATTTT; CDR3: CAWSVGGPDTQYF
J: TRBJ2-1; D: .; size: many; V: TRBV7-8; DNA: TGTGCCAGCAGCTTAAGTGCAGGGGCAACCTACAATGAGCAGTTCTTC; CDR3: CASSLSAGATYNEQFF
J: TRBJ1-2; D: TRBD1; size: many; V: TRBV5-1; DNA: TGCGCCAGCAGCTACTCGGACAGGACGGGAGGCTACACCTTC; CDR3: CASSYSDRTGGYTF
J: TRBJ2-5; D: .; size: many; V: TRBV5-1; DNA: TGCGCCAGCAGCCTGGGCCTGTCCCGGGGCCAAGAGACCCAGTACTTC; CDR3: CASSLGLSRGQETQYF
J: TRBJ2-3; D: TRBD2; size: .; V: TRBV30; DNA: TGTGCCTGGACGGGACTAGGGTCAGATACGCAGTATTTT; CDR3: CAWTGLGSDTQYF
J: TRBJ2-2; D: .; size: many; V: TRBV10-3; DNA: TGTGCCATCAGTGTTGGTGGGCCGAACACCGGGGAGCTGTTTTTT; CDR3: CAISVGGPNTGELFF
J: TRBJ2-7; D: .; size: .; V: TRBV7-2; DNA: TGTGCCAGCAGCTTAACCCTCCGACGGGGCTACGAGCAGTACTTC; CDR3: CASSLTLRRGYEQYF
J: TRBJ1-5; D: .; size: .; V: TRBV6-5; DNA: TGTGCCAGCAGTTACGCCATCGTTACTCAGCCCCAGCATTTT; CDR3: CASSYAIVTQPQHF
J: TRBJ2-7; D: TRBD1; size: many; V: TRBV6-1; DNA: TGTGCCAGCTTAATACAGGGGGTGGGCGAGCAGTACTTC; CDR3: CASLIQGVGEQYF
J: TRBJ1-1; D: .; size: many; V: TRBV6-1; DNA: TGTGCCAGCCGCCGGGGGGGTAAATTCGTGAACACTGAAGCTTTCTTT; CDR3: CASRRGGKFVNTEAFF
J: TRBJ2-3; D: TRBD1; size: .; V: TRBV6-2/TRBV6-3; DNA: TGTGCCGGAAGGACAGGTCAAACAGATACGCAGTATTTT; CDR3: CAGRTGQTDTQYF
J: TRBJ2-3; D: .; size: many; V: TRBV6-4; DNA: TGTGCCAGCAGTGAGAGGGGATCCACAGATACGCAGTATTTT; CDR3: CASSERGSTDTQYF
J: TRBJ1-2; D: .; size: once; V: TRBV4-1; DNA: TGCGCCAGCAGCCAGGGATCACAGGGTAGGAAAGCTAACTATGGCTACACCTTC; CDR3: CASSQGSQGRKANYGYTF
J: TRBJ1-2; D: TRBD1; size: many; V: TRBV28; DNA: TGTGCCAGCAGGCGATCAGGGGGAGCCAATCCTAACTATGGCTACACCTTC; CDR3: CASRRSGGANPNYGYTF
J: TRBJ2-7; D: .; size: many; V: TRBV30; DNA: TGTGCCTGGAGTCTTGGCGGGGACTCCTCCTACGAGCAGTACTTC; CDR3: CAWSLGGDSSYEQYF
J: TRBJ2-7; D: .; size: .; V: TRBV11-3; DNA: TGTGCCAGCAGCTTAGGGGGTATTCGCTCCTCATCCTACGAGCAGTACTTC; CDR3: CASSLGGIRSSSYEQYF